This T cell receptor (beta chain) was documented in a study of T cell responses to AZD1222 COVID-19 vaccine. Study-wide points: CD4 TCRs associated with vaccination spanned spike, dominating at 160-218 and 743-854. With two AZD1222 doses given, Spike-specific TCR breadth and depth both rose. White British donors predominated, females outnumbered males, and clonal diversity was possibly underestimated.

Looked up from germline, CDR1 is SGHRS and CDR2 is YFSETQ. The CDR3 totals 18 residues. The trim removed 3 bases at V and 2 bases at J, leaving 13 bases unmatched. It was second doses at about 4 or about 12 weeks that were pooled. This clone was seen only once. Its antigen is still unknown. Assay used: immunoSEQ multiplex PCR; TCRdb lists only in-frame clones, some missing. The sample has roughly 200,000 clones; roughly nine tenths are singletons. The chain recombines TRBV5-1 with TRBJ2-7, with 11 bases aligning to TRBD2. The sample in question was peripheral blood, obtained 28 days after the second AZD1222 dose. This receptor was taken from an adult who received the AZD1222 COVID-19 vaccine. The DNA for the CDR3 is TGCGCCAGCAGCTCCCAAGGTCCTACTAGCGGGAGCCCCTACGAGCAGTACTTC. This codes for CASSSQGPTSGSPYEQYF.